What follows are 7 T cell receptor beta chains derived from one specimen sequenced in a study of regulatory T cells in long-lasting Graves disease. Stated time point: persistent/refractory GD, antithyroid drugs over 5 years with positive TRAb. Following extraction of RNA from PBMCs, that RNA was used to make the TCR library. Arm-PCR of CDR3 regions and iRepertoire HTBI primers were the basis on which TCR beta libraries were built. TCRdb reprocessed the multiplex PCR reads via MiXCR and lists one record per CDR3 protein. The sample yields 350,000 to 450,000 distinct CDR3 sequences, less than 25% seen once. The input for sequencing was peripheral blood mononuclear cells (PBMCs), taken when the disease was refractory, from a patient treated with antithyroid drugs. The receptors shown here come from a female donor with Graves disease.

This clonotype showed up many times. This sequence joins TRBV27 and TRBJ1-5; D remains unclear. Germline V gene sequence: CDR1 MNHEY, CDR2 SMNVEV (reference sequence). The CDR3 spans 14 residues. Trimming took 5 bases from V and 3 from J, leaving 11 bases between them. The CDR3 region is CASSPGRNNQPQHF. DNA for the CDR3: TGTGCCAGCAGTCCCGGACGGAACAATCAGCCCCAGCATTTT.

This clonotype was counted ten times or more. The V gene is TRBV15, the J gene TRBJ2-7; D possibly corresponds to TRBD2 (6 bases). From germline, CDR1 is LNHNV and CDR2 YYDKDF (reference sequence). The CDR3 is made up of 14 amino acids. V lost 5 bases and J 0 bases, leaving 11 bases between the germline ends. CDR3 sequence (DNA): TGTGCCACCAGCTGGCGGGGAAGCTCCTACGAGCAGTACTTC. It is translated as CATSWRGSSYEQYF. Full variable domain (missing parts from reference TRBV15 and TRBJ2-7): DAMVIQNPRYQVTQFGKPVTLSCSQTLNHNVMYWYQQKSSQAPKLLFHYYDKDFNNEADTPDNFQSRRPNTSFCFLDIRSPGLGDTAMYLCATSWRGSSYEQYFGPGTRLTVT.

This clonotype was recorded many times. The chain uses TRBV6-1 and TRBJ2-7; D is possibly TRBD1 (6 bases). CDR1 is MNHNS, CDR2 SASEGT, per germline. The CDR3 extends over 14 amino acids. V was pared by 2 bases and J by 3 bases, with 11 bases between. Here the CDR3 reads CASSELQGFYEQYF. The CDR3 DNA reads as TGTGCCAGCAGTGAACTACAGGGCTTCTACGAGCAGTACTTC.

The gene calls are TRBV12-3 or TRBV12-4 and TRBJ2-2; D not resolved. Trimming left V 2 bases short and J 6 bases short, with 7 bases between. The CDR3 totals 13 residues. The CDR3 spells CASSLNRPGELFF. As DNA, the CDR3 is TGTGCCAGCAGTTTAAATCGTCCCGGGGAGCTGTTTTTT.

The V gene is TRBV10-3, the J gene TRBJ2-7, with 11 bases identical to TRBD2. The CDR3 is 14 residues long. Trimming at V came to 3 bases and at J to 5 bases, leaving 3 bases not matched to a gene. From germline, CDR1 is ENHRY and CDR2 SYGVKD. The CDR3 loop is CAISDGTSGDEQYF. In DNA, the CDR3 is TGTGCCATCAGTGATGGGACTAGCGGCGACGAGCAGTACTTC.

This clonotype was seen a few times. The rearrangement joins TRBV20-1 to TRBJ2-7; tentative D call: TRBD2 (6 bases). Trimming stripped 3 bases from V and 3 bases from J, with 12 bases between. CDR1 and CDR2 from the germline V gene are DFQATT and SNEGSKA (reference sequence). This CDR3 spans 13 amino acids. This chain's CDR3 is CSARIGSFYEQYF. CDR3 nucleotides: TGCAGTGCTAGGATCGGGAGTTTCTACGAGCAGTACTTC.

The V gene is TRBV27, the J gene TRBJ1-5; D not certain. From germline, CDR1 is MNHEY and CDR2 SMNVEV (reference sequence). CDR3 length: 12 amino acids. V was pared by 6 bases and J by 6 bases, with 9 bases between. DNA of the CDR3: TGTGCCAGCAGCTCAGGAAGTCAGCCCCAGCATTTT. Translated, it gives CASSSGSQPQHF.